This T cell receptor (beta chain) was sequenced during a study of post-analysis software for immune sequencing data. The overall study: Progressive-relapsing, secondary progressive and relapsing-remitting multiple sclerosis were among the disease courses included. Study-level findings and limits: Compared with controls, patients showed significantly lower normalized Chao1 diversity.

About this clonotype itself: What it recognizes is unknown.

TCR beta cDNA libraries included unique molecular identifiers. The yield from around 1 to 10 million T cells was roughly 0.5 million cDNA molecules in total. Each CDR3 protein is one row after TCRdb ran MiXCR on the PCR reads. This sample has over 300,000 distinct CDR3 sequences; roughly 38% occur once, and the top ten carry over 10%. The TCR comes from a girl aged 5-17 years with multiple sclerosis. Sequenced sample: blood.

The CDR3 is CASSLAGRASTDTQYF. In DNA form, the CDR3 reads TGTGCCAGCAGTTTAGCGGGCAGGGCTAGCACAGATACGCAGTATTTT. The chain uses TRBV28 and TRBJ2-3; either TRBD1 or TRBD2 may supply D (5 bases each). The CDR3 runs to 16 residues. Germline lookup yields CDR1 MDHEN and CDR2 SYDVKM. V was cut by 2 bases and J by 0 bases, with 12 bases left in between.